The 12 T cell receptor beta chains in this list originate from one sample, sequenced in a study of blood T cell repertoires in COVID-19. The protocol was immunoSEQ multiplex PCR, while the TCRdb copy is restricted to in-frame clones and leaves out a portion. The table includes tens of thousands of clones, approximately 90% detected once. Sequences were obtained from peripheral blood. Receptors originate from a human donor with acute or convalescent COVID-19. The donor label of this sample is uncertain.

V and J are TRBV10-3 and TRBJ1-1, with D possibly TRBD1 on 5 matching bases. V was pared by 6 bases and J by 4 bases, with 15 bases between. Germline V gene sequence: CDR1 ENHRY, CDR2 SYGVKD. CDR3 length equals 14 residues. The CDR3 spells CAIRTDFLGTEAFF. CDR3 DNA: TGTGCCATCAGGACAGACTTCCTAGGCACTGAAGCTTTCTTT.

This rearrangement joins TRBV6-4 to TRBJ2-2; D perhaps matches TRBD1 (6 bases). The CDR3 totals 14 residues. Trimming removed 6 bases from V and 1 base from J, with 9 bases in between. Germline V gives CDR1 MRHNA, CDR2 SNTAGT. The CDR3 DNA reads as TGTGCCAGCAGGAGGACAGTGAACACCGGGGAGCTGTTTTTT. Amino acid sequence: CASRRTVNTGELFF.

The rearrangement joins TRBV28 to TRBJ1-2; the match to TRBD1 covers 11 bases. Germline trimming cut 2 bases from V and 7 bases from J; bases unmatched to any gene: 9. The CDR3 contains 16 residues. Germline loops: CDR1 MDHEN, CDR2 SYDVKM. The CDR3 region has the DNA TGTGCCAGCAGTTTACAGGGGACAGGGGGTTTGCGTGGCTACACCTTC. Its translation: CASSLQGTGGLRGYTF.

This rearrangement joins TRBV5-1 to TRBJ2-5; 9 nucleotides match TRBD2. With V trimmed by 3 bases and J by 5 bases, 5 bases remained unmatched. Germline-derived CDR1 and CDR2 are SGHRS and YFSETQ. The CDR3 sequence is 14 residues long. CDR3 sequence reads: CASSYSGRGETQYF. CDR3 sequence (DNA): TGCGCCAGCAGCTATAGCGGGAGAGGGGAGACCCAGTACTTC.

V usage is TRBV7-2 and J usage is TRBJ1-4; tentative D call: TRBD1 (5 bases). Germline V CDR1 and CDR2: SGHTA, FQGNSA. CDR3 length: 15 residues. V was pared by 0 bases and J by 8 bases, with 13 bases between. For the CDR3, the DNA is TGTGCCAGCAGCTTAGCGCGGACAAGATACGAAAAACTGTTTTTT. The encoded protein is CASSLARTRYEKLFF.

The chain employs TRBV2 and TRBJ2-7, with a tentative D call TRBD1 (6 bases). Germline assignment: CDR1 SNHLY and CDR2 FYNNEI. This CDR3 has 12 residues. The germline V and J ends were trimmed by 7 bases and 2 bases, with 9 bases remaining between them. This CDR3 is CASKGDPYEQYF. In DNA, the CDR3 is TGTGCCAGCAAGGGGGATCCCTACGAGCAGTACTTC.

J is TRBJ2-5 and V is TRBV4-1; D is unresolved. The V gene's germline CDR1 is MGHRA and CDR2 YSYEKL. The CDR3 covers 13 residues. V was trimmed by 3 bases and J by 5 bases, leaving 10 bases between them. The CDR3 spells CASSQILGETQYF. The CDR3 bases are TGCGCCAGCAGCCAGATTCTCGGGGAGACCCAGTACTTC.

CDR3 bases: TGTGCCAGCAGCTCGCGACAGGGACGGGCGGAGCAGTTCTTC. As protein: CASSSRQGRAEQFF. The rearrangement uses TRBV7-2 and TRBJ2-1; 7 positions match TRBD1. V trimming: 4 bases; J trimming: 10 bases; junction bases outside the gene matches: 10. CDR3 length: 14 residues. CDR1 is SGHTA and CDR2 is FQGNSA in the germline V gene.

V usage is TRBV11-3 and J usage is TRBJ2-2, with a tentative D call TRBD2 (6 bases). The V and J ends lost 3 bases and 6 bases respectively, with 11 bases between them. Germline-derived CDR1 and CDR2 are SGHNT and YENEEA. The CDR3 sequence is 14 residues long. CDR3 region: CASSFRLEPGELFF. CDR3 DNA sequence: TGTGCCAGCAGCTTTCGACTAGAACCCGGGGAGCTGTTTTTT.

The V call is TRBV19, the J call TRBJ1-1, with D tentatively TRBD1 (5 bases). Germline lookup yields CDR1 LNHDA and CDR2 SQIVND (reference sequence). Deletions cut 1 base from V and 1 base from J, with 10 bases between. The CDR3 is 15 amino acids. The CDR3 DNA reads TGTGCCAGTAGTATAGGTACAGGTAAGAACACTGAAGCTTTCTTT. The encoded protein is CASSIGTGKNTEAFF. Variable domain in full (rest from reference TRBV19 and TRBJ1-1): DGGITQSPKYLFRKEGQNVTLSCEQNLNHDAMYWYRQDPGQGLRLIYYSQIVNDFQKGDIAEGYSVSREKKESFPLTVTSAQKNPTAFYLCASSIGTGKNTEAFFGQGTRLTVV.

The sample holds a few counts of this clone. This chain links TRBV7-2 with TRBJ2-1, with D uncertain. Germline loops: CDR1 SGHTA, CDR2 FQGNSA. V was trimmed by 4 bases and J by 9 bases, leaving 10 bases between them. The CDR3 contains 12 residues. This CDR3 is CASSSLGVEQFF. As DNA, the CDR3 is TGTGCCAGCAGCTCCCTCGGTGTTGAGCAGTTCTTC.

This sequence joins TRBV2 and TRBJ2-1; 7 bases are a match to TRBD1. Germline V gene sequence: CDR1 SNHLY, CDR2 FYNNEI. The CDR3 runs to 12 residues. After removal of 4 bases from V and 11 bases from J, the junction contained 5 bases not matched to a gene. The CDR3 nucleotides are TGTGCCAGCAGTGCAGGGACAGAGAAGCAGTTCTTC. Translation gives CASSAGTEKQFF. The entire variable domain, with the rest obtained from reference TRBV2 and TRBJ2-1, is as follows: EPEVTQTPSHQVTQMGQEVILRCVPISNHLYFYWYRQILGQKVEFLVSFYNNEISEKSEIFDDQFSVERPDGSNFTLKIRSTKLEDSAMYFCASSAGTEKQFFGPGTRLTVL.